The following is a T cell receptor beta chain sequence with its context. These data are taken from a study of blood T cell repertoires in COVID-19. CDR3 length: 18 residues. TCRdb keeps only in-frame clones here, not all; method: immunoSEQ multiplex PCR. This sample yields roughly 59,000 clones, of which under 85% are seen a single time; 3.5% belongs to the top ten. Sequenced sample: peripheral blood. The sequence was collected from a woman aged 80 or older with acute or convalescent COVID-19. The rearrangement uses TRBV21-1 and TRBJ1-5; the listed D gene, TRBD1, was not tested against the DNA. TRBV21-1 is a known pseudogene. Written as DNA, the CDR3 is TGTGCCAGCAGCCAAGGGGCCCACCGGGACAGGGGCAATCAGCCCCAGCATTTT. This gives the protein CASSQGAHRDRGNQPQHF.